A single sample is the source of the 28 T cell receptor beta chains below, sequenced in a study of blood T cell repertoires in COVID-19. Clones were read by immunoSEQ multiplex PCR, and TCRdb kept only the in-frame ones, dropping some. The sample yields fewer than 200,000 clones, roughly four fifths seen once. The sequenced material came from peripheral blood. These receptors were collected from a man aged 40-55 years who had recovered from COVID-19.

V is TRBV5-6 and J is TRBJ1-1; possible D gene TRBD1, 6 bases. This CDR3 is built from 13 residues. CDR1 SGHDT and CDR2 YYEEEE come from the germline V gene. Trimming pared 1 base from V and 7 bases from J, leaving 11 bases between. CDR3 sequence (DNA): TGTGCCAGCAGCTTGTACGGGACAAGTGAAGCTTTCTTT. Translating gives CASSLYGTSEAFF.

The CDR3 spells CASSYSGTGVGELFF. DNA of the CDR3: TGTGCCAGCAGTTACTCCGGTACTGGTGTCGGGGAGCTGTTTTTT. This chain joins TRBV6-2 or TRBV6-3 and TRBJ2-2, with unresolved D. This CDR3 region has 15 residues. Germline CDR1 and CDR2: MNHEY and SVGEGT. V was clipped by 0 bases and J by 7 bases, with 12 bases between them.

CDR3 loop: CASSAGGYQETQYF. DNA of the CDR3: TGTGCCAGCAGCGCCGGGGGGTACCAAGAGACCCAGTACTTC. J is TRBJ2-5 and V is TRBV9, with 7 bases identical to TRBD2. V dropped 3 bases and J dropped 0; count of bases not matched to a gene: 2. CDR3 length: 14 residues. Germline V gene lookup returns CDR1 SGDLS and CDR2 YYNGEE. Looking up the rest from reference TRBV9 and TRBJ2-5 gives the full variable domain: DSGVTQTPKHLITATGQRVTLRCSPRSGDLSVYWYQQSLDQGLQFLIQYYNGEERAKGNILERFSAQQFPDLHSELNLSSLELGDSALYFCASSAGGYQETQYFGPGTRLLVL.

The chain recombines TRBV6-5 with TRBJ2-7; D is perhaps TRBD2 (7 bases). The CDR3 loop spans 13 amino acids. Germline CDR1 is MNHEY and CDR2 is SVGAGI. The ends were cut back, 2 bases at V and 4 bases at J, with 9 bases in the middle. In DNA, the CDR3 is TGTGCCAGCAGTTACGGGAGGGGGTACGAGCAGTACTTC. Its translation: CASSYGRGYEQYF.

The chain recombines TRBV5-1 with TRBJ2-2; D gene uncertain. Per the germline V gene, CDR1 is SGHRS and CDR2 is YFSETQ. Trimming left V 5 bases short and J 5 bases short, with 4 bases between. The length of the CDR3 is 11 residues. This CDR3 reads CASRSTGELFF. DNA of the CDR3: TGCGCCAGCAGGTCAACCGGGGAGCTGTTTTTT.

The chain carries TRBV6-2 or TRBV6-3 and TRBJ1-4; D ambiguous. Germline-derived CDR1 and CDR2 are MNHEY and SVGEGT. The CDR3 loop spans 12 amino acids. With 4 bases removed from V and 5 bases from J, the gap between germline ends came to 5 bases. The CDR3: CASSSRNEKLFF. In DNA, the CDR3 is TGTGCCAGCAGTTCCCGGAATGAAAAACTGTTTTTT.

The chain is built from TRBV6-5 and TRBJ1-5; no reliable D call. Trimming took 7 bases from V and 9 from J, leaving 16 bases between them. This CDR3 comprises 13 residues. Germline V gives CDR1 MNHEY, CDR2 SVGAGI. The CDR3 nucleotides are TGTGCCAGCACTCTCAACGTTGGCAGGCCCCAGCATTTT. Translated, it gives CASTLNVGRPQHF.

This sequence joins TRBV6-6 and TRBJ1-2; D remains unclear. The CDR3 contains 14 residues. Trimming took 0 bases from V and 8 from J, leaving 13 bases between them. CDR1 is MNHNY, CDR2 SVGAGI, per germline (reference sequence). The CDR3 here is CASSYSRREDGYTF. The CDR3 bases are TGTGCCAGCAGTTACTCGAGGCGGGAGGACGGCTACACCTTC.

This chain joins TRBV7-2 and TRBJ2-7, with D unresolved. Trimming took 1 base from V and 6 from J, leaving 10 bases between them. In germline, CDR1 is SGHTA, CDR2 FQGNSA. This CDR3 is 13 amino acids long. The CDR3 coding sequence is TGTGCCAGCAGCTTAGGGGCCAGCTTCGAGCAGTACTTC. Translated: CASSLGASFEQYF.

The chain uses TRBV7-3 and TRBJ2-3; 11 bases agree with TRBD2. Trimming removed 5 bases from V and 0 bases from J; junction bases left unmatched: 7. This CDR3 spans 17 amino acids. The V gene's germline CDR1 is SGHTA and CDR2 FQGTGA. The chain's CDR3 is CASSRGTSGTSTDTQYF. CDR3 DNA sequence: TGTGCCAGCAGCCGCGGGACTAGCGGAACTAGCACAGATACGCAGTATTTT.

The chain joins TRBV7-8 to TRBJ1-5; a weak D match, TRBD1 (6 bases). Per germline, CDR1 SGHVS and CDR2 FQNEAQ. Trimming removed 4 bases from V and 2 bases from J, with 15 bases in between. The CDR3 loop spans 16 amino acids. The chain's CDR3 is CASSSRQVLGNQPQHF. The CDR3 nucleotides read TGTGCCAGCAGCTCAAGACAGGTCCTCGGCAATCAGCCCCAGCATTTT.

The chain employs TRBV5-4 and TRBJ2-5, with TRBD1 as a possible D gene (6 bases). The CDR3 spans 14 residues. The V end lost 0 bases, the J end lost 4 bases, and 10 bases lay between the germline ends. Per the germline V gene, CDR1 is SGHNT and CDR2 is YYREEE (reference sequence). For the CDR3, the DNA is TGTGCCAGCAGCTTGGCTGGGGGCAGAGAGACCCAGTACTTC. As protein: CASSLAGGRETQYF.

The chain couples TRBV4-1 to TRBJ2-4; D gene uncertain. The CDR3 is 14 residues long. Between the trimmed V and J ends, which lost 2 bases and 0 bases, there was a span of 5 bases. Germline V gene sequence: CDR1 MGHRA, CDR2 YSYEKL. The DNA of the CDR3 is TGCGCCAGCAGCCAACCCCTAGCCAAAAACATTCAGTACTTC. Its protein is CASSQPLAKNIQYF.

This clone occurred a few times. The chain recombines TRBV10-1 with TRBJ2-4, with a possible D match to TRBD1 (5 bases). The V end lost 9 bases, the J end lost 2 bases, and 35 bases lay between the germline ends. CDR1 and CDR2 (germline): WNHNN, SYGVQD (reference sequence). CDR3 size: 21 residues. The CDR3 bases are TGCGCCAGAAGCCGTTCCCGCGACGTCGAGTTAGGGGAATTCCCCAAAAACATTCAGTACTTC. As protein: CARSRSRDVELGEFPKNIQYF.

The chain employs TRBV6-5 and TRBJ1-1, with 7 bases matching TRBD1. The CDR3 is made up of 15 amino acids. Germline trimming cut 2 bases from V and 5 bases from J; bases unmatched to any gene: 8. Germline CDR1 reads MNHEY; CDR2 reads SVGAGI. CDR3 DNA: TGTGCCAGCAGTTACACCCTTGGGACAGCGACTGAAGCTTTCTTT. Translated: CASSYTLGTATEAFF.

The CDR3 reads CASSQTRNYGYTF. CDR3 in DNA: TGTGCCAGCAGCCAAACACGTAACTATGGCTACACCTTC. The chain is built from TRBV12-3 or TRBV12-4 and TRBJ1-2; no clear D. The germline V and J ends were trimmed by 6 bases and 1 base, with 9 bases remaining between them. The CDR3 sequence is 13 residues long.

This chain links TRBV7-2 with TRBJ2-7; TRBD1 aligns across 10 bases. Germline V gives CDR1 SGHTA, CDR2 FQGNSA. The CDR3 totals 15 residues. The ends lost 1 base at V and 2 bases at J; junction bases unmatched: 2. The CDR3 is CASSLGGQGPYEQYF. The CDR3 DNA reads as TGTGCCAGCAGCTTAGGGGGACAGGGGCCCTACGAGCAGTACTTC. Filled out from reference TRBV7-2 and TRBJ2-7, the complete variable domain reads GAGVSQSPSNKVTEKGKDVELRCDPISGHTALYWYRQSLGQGLEFLIYFQGNSAPDKSGLPSDRFSAERTGGSVSTLTIQRTQQEDSAVYLCASSLGGQGPYEQYFGPGTRLTVT.

The chain links TRBV19 to TRBJ2-1; possibly TRBD1 for D (6 bases). V gave up 4 bases and J gave up 7 bases, with 17 bases separating them. This CDR3 has 15 residues. Germline V gives CDR1 LNHDA, CDR2 SQIVND (reference sequence). The CDR3 is CASSRTGTPRNEQFF. CDR3 coding DNA: TGTGCCAGTAGTAGGACCGGGACACCCAGGAATGAGCAGTTCTTC. Full variable domain (outside the CDR3, taken from reference TRBV19 and TRBJ2-1): DGGITQSPKYLFRKEGQNVTLSCEQNLNHDAMYWYRQDPGQGLRLIYYSQIVNDFQKGDIAEGYSVSREKKESFPLTVTSAQKNPTAFYLCASSRTGTPRNEQFFGPGTRLTVL.

There are a few counts of this clone. Within the sample, other DNA sequences also encode this same CDR3. This chain links TRBV11-3 with TRBJ2-7; D perhaps matches TRBD2 (5 bases). The CDR3 has 14 residues. The germline V gene has CDR1 SGHNT and CDR2 YENEEA. Trimming took off 0 bases at V and 2 bases at J, with 8 bases between the two ends. For the CDR3, the DNA is TGTGCCAGCAGCTTAGACCCGGGGACCTACGAGCAGTACTTC. Residues: CASSLDPGTYEQYF.

The V call is TRBV10-3, the J call TRBJ2-1, with D possibly matching TRBD2 (5 bases). V was cut by 1 base and J by 1 base, with 14 bases left in between. CDR3 length: 17 residues. In germline, CDR1 is ENHRY, CDR2 SYGVKD. The CDR3 here is CAISEFPRGESYNEQFF. The CDR3 coding sequence is TGTGCCATCAGTGAGTTCCCCCGGGGAGAATCCTACAATGAGCAGTTCTTC.

The CDR3 spells CASSPTQGGRGLDTEAFF. The CDR3 DNA reads TGTGCCAGCTCACCTACACAGGGCGGAAGGGGGTTAGACACTGAAGCTTTCTTT. V usage is TRBV18 and J usage is TRBJ1-1, with D perhaps matching TRBD1 (6 bases). V was trimmed by 3 bases and J by 3 bases, leaving 23 bases between them. Looked up from germline, CDR1 is KGHSH and CDR2 is LQKENI. The CDR3 contains 18 residues. The whole variable domain, remainder taken from reference TRBV18 and TRBJ1-1, is NAGVMQNPRHLVRRRGQEARLRCSPMKGHSHVYWYRQLPEEGLKFMVYLQKENIIDESGMPKERFSAEFPKEGPSILRIQQVVRGDSAAYFCASSPTQGGRGLDTEAFFGQGTRLTVV.

About this clone: A read error may produce the germline difference seen at one junction end. This sequence joins TRBV7-7 and TRBJ2-5; TRBD2 aligns across 9 bases. Germline CDR1 is SSHAT and CDR2 is FNYEAQ (reference sequence). The CDR3 totals 14 residues. In DNA, the CDR3 is TGTGCTAGCAGTCCTAGCGGGAACCAAGAGACCCAGTACTTC. It is translated as CASSPSGNQETQYF.

CDR3 loop: CASSSRGSGGVEQFF. Written as DNA, the CDR3 is TGTGCCAGCAGTTCCCGGGGTAGCGGGGGGGTTGAGCAGTTCTTC. The chain employs TRBV6-7 and TRBJ2-1; 11 bases line up with TRBD2. TRBV6-7 is labeled an ORF, and its function is uncertain. CDR3 size: 15 residues. V lost 4 bases to trimming and J lost 9 bases; unmatched junction nucleotides: 8.

The V and J genes are TRBV27 and TRBJ2-5; tentative D call: TRBD1 (6 bases). CDR3 length: 13 residues. Germline V gene sequence: CDR1 MNHEY, CDR2 SMNVEV (reference sequence). V was clipped by 5 bases and J by 5 bases, with 12 bases between them. The CDR3 DNA is TGTGCCAGCAGTCCCCAGGGGCCGGAGACCCAGTACTTC. It specifies CASSPQGPETQYF.

This chain joins TRBV12-5 and TRBJ1-2; unclear D gene. The CDR3 consists of 11 residues. Per germline, CDR1 LGHNT and CDR2 FRNRAP. V was shortened by 6 bases and J by 6 bases, with 8 bases between the two germline ends. This CDR3 is CASGRENGYTF. CDR3 coding DNA: TGTGCTAGTGGCCGGGAGAATGGCTACACCTTC.

V gene TRBV19 combines with J gene TRBJ2-2; possible D gene TRBD2, 6 bases. The CDR3 covers 15 residues. CDR1 LNHDA and CDR2 SQIVND come from the germline V gene (reference sequence). Trimming removed 5 bases at V and 1 base at J, with 11 bases between. The CDR3 bases are TGTGCCAGTAGTCCAGGGACTGGGAACACCGGGGAGCTGTTTTTT. It yields the protein CASSPGTGNTGELFF.

The V gene is TRBV7-8, the J gene TRBJ2-2, with 8 bases fitting TRBD2. With V trimmed by 4 bases and J by 6 bases, 4 bases remained unmatched. The CDR3 is 14 amino acids. Germline V gene sequence: CDR1 SGHVS, CDR2 FQNEAQ. The CDR3 reads CASSWRGAAGELFF. The CDR3 DNA reads as TGTGCCAGCAGCTGGCGGGGGGCAGCCGGGGAGCTGTTTTTT.

V gene TRBV15 combines with J gene TRBJ1-1, with D maybe TRBD1 (5 bases). There are 13 residues in the CDR3. Germline V gives CDR1 LNHNV, CDR2 YYDKDF (reference sequence). Trimming pared 5 bases from V and 0 bases from J, leaving 7 bases between. The CDR3 is CATSQGMNTEAFF. The CDR3 DNA follows: TGTGCCACCAGCCAGGGAATGAACACTGAAGCTTTCTTT.